These T cell receptor beta chains were read from a single sample in a study of T cell responses to AZD1222 COVID-19 vaccine. Assay: immunoSEQ multiplex PCR; the TCRdb copy retains only in-frame clones and omits some. This table holds approximately 130,000 clones, around 90% found once. The input for sequencing was peripheral blood, taken 28 days after the second AZD1222 dose. Receptors were obtained from an adult who received the AZD1222 COVID-19 vaccine. CDR3s include the opening cysteine and the closing phenylalanine or tryptophan. D genes are given only for firm matches. Size is omitted from some rows. Given values are once, few, many or a class for expanded clones.

clone_size	d_call	v_call	j_call	cdr3_aa	cdr3_nt
NA	NA	TRBV5-1	TRBJ2-7	CASSLVEGFHYEQYF	TGCGCCAGCAGCTTGGTTGAGGGTTTCCACTACGAGCAGTACTTC
NA	TRBD1	TRBV4-3	TRBJ2-1	CASSQDPTGQMEFF	TGCGCCAGCAGCCAAGATCCGACAGGGCAGATGGAGTTCTTC
NA	NA	TRBV7-8	TRBJ2-2	CASSLNGLNTGELFF	TGTGCCAGCAGCTTAAATGGCCTGAACACCGGGGAGCTGTTTTTT
NA	NA	TRBV5-4	TRBJ1-1	CASSFSGVNTEAFF	TGTGCCAGCAGCTTTTCCGGAGTGAACACTGAAGCTTTCTTT
NA	NA	TRBV12-3/TRBV12-4	TRBJ1-4	CASSLSGNEKLFF	TGTGCCAGCAGTTTAAGTGGTAATGAAAAACTGTTTTTT
NA	TRBD2	TRBV3-1/TRBV3-2	TRBJ2-1	CASSSYGEWPGGEQFF	TGTGCCAGCAGCTCCTACGGGGAGTGGCCGGGGGGTGAGCAGTTCTTC
NA	NA	TRBV3-1/TRBV3-2	TRBJ1-6	CASSQGAAFSPLHF	TGTGCCAGCAGCCAAGGGGCAGCCTTTTCACCCCTCCACTTT
NA	TRBD1	TRBV5-8	TRBJ1-5	CASSLGGDSSSNQPQHF	TGTGCCAGCAGCTTGGGGGGGGACAGTTCTAGCAATCAGCCCCAGCATTTT
NA	TRBD1	TRBV28	TRBJ1-4	CASSFDGTVNEKLFF	TGTGCCAGCAGTTTCGACGGGACAGTTAATGAAAAACTGTTTTTT
once	NA	TRBV13	TRBJ2-3	CASSLGKRATQYF	TGTGCCAGCAGCTTAGGGAAGCGGGCAACGCAGTATTTT
NA	TRBD1	TRBV5-3	TRBJ1-5	CARSSGQGARDQPQHF	TGTGCCAGAAGCTCAGGACAGGGGGCACGGGATCAGCCCCAGCATTTT
NA	NA	TRBV11-1	TRBJ2-7	CASRTGAYEQYF	TGTGCCAGCAGGACAGGAGCCTACGAGCAGTACTTC
NA	TRBD1	TRBV3-1/TRBV3-2	TRBJ1-2	CASSRTGGNGYTF	TGTGCCAGCAGCCGGACAGGGGGCAATGGCTACACCTTC
NA	NA	TRBV7-9	TRBJ2-2	CASSLVSSAPGELFF	TGTGCCAGCAGCTTAGTATCCAGTGCCCCCGGGGAGCTGTTTTTT
once	TRBD2	TRBV5-1	TRBJ2-1	CASSVSSGRSSHEQFF	TGCGCCAGCAGCGTGTCTAGCGGGAGGAGTAGCCATGAGCAGTTCTTC
NA	NA	TRBV6-2/TRBV6-3	TRBJ1-5	CASSRTVSNQPQHF	TGTGCCAGCAGTAGGACAGTTAGCAATCAGCCCCAGCATTTT
once	NA	TRBV6-5	TRBJ2-1	CASSYSLGQNEQFF	TGTGCCAGCAGTTACTCGCTAGGGCAGAATGAGCAGTTCTTC
NA	NA	TRBV6-1	TRBJ1-6	CASSESAQAYSPLHF	TGTGCCAGCAGTGAATCTGCTCAAGCGTACTCACCCCTCCACTTT
once	NA	TRBV28	TRBJ2-1	CASSLGQYNEQFF	TGTGCCAGCAGTCTAGGCCAGTACAATGAGCAGTTCTTC
NA	NA	TRBV7-6	TRBJ2-5	CASSIPGRTETQYF	TGTGCCAGCAGCATCCCGGGACGGACGGAGACCCAGTACTTC
NA	NA	TRBV28	TRBJ2-3	CASTGTGTDTQYF	TGTGCCAGCACAGGGACGGGCACAGATACGCAGTATTTT
NA	TRBD1	TRBV2	TRBJ1-3	CASSSDRHSGNTIYF	TGTGCCAGCAGCTCGGACAGGCACTCTGGAAACACCATATATTTT
NA	NA	TRBV29-1	TRBJ2-1	CSVVGEAANEQFF	TGCAGCGTTGTCGGAGAGGCCGCGAATGAGCAGTTCTTC
NA	TRBD1	TRBV6-5	TRBJ1-2	CASKTLTGNYGYTF	TGTGCCAGCAAAACCCTGACAGGGAACTATGGCTACACCTTC
NA	TRBD2	TRBV2	TRBJ2-1	CASSEALAGVYNEQFF	TGTGCCAGCAGTGAAGCGCTAGCGGGGGTCTACAATGAGCAGTTCTTC
NA	TRBD1	TRBV5-4	TRBJ2-1	CASRFPGQGDEQFF	TGTGCCAGCAGATTCCCGGGACAGGGCGATGAGCAGTTCTTC
NA	NA	TRBV6-5	TRBJ1-4	CASSYFAPSTNEKLFF	TGTGCCAGCAGTTACTTCGCTCCCTCAACTAATGAAAAACTGTTTTTT
NA	NA	TRBV27	TRBJ1-2	CASSHRDGSKGNYGYTF	TGTGCCAGCAGTCACCGGGACGGAAGTAAAGGGAACTATGGCTACACCTTC